The rows below give T cell receptor beta chains drawn from one sample of a study of blood T cell repertoires in COVID-19. Sequencing used immunoSEQ multiplex PCR; TCRdb keeps in-frame clones, though not all of them. The data contain about 58,000 clones, about 89% of them singletons. Sequenced: peripheral blood. Receptors were obtained from a woman aged 60-75 years with active COVID-19. Each CDR3 is given without its conserved first and last residue. Size is omitted from some rows. Given values are once, few, many or a class for expanded clones.

V,size,CDR3
TRBV6-5,NA,ASSRGQGNEQF
TRBV5-1,NA,ASSRQASGGETQY
TRBV6-2/TRBV6-3,NA,ASSRGGEADTQY
TRBV19,NA,ASHLQGLKGYGYT
TRBV28,NA,ASSPPGQGNEKLF
TRBV6-5,few,ASGTTGSGNTIY
TRBV27,NA,ASSLGASTGELF
TRBV2,NA,ASSGTSTDTQY
TRBV19,few,ASSRGIDTEAF
TRBV6-1,NA,ASSEVEGAGGYT
TRBV9,NA,ASSPGGLGANIQY
TRBV11-2,NA,ASSLDLDSYNEQF
TRBV7-8,once,ASSFPLAQTYNEQF
TRBV12-5,NA,ASGLGANYGYT
TRBV7-8,NA,ASSGPGTGNEKLF
TRBV2,NA,ASRTTGSYEQY
TRBV13,NA,ASSPRLIGANYGYT
TRBV30,NA,AWSPQGKQPQH
TRBV6-6,NA,ASSPPGAGTEAF
TRBV6-5,NA,AIHRFGNEQF
TRBV5-4,few,ASSGQGSGEQY
TRBV6-5,NA,ASRLMTVYGYT
TRBV5-1,NA,ASSLVSRGEYEQY
TRBV29-1,NA,SVEVREGTEAF
TRBV19,NA,ASAIQGASGYEQY